The 23 T cell receptor beta chains listed next were all sequenced from one sample in a study of blood T cell repertoires in COVID-19. This table comes from immunoSEQ multiplex PCR, and its TCRdb copy is limited to in-frame clones, with some not included. Here the sample spans about 170,000 clones, around nine tenths being singletons. Sequencing was carried out using peripheral blood. The receptor set was obtained from a man aged 50 to 60 with acute or convalescent COVID-19.

The genes are TRBV5-4 and TRBJ1-1, with TRBD1 matching over 9 bases. The CDR3 covers 12 residues. Per the germline V gene, CDR1 is SGHNT and CDR2 is YYREEE (reference sequence). After removal of 4 bases from V and 8 bases from J, the junction contained 3 bases not matched to a gene. CDR3 DNA sequence: TGTGCCAGCAGCCAACAGGGGGCGGAAGCTTTCTTT. It translates to CASSQQGAEAFF. The whole variable domain, remainder taken from reference TRBV5-4 and TRBJ1-1, is ETGVTQSPTHLIKTRGQQVTLRCSSQSGHNTVSWYQQALGQGPQFIFQYYREEENGRGNFPPRFSGLQFPNYSSELNVNALELDDSALYLCASSQQGAEAFFGQGTRLTVV.

The genes are TRBV28 and TRBJ1-2; tentatively, D is TRBD1 (5 bases). Trimming removed 6 bases from V and 8 bases from J, with 10 bases in between. The CDR3 runs 11 residues. Germline V lookup: CDR1 MDHEN, CDR2 SYDVKM. The CDR3 sequence is CASSSNRGYTF. As DNA, the CDR3 is TGTGCCAGCAGCTCAAACAGGGGCTACACCTTC.

The J gene is TRBJ2-1, the V gene TRBV19, with D possibly TRBD1 on 5 matching bases. The CDR3 extends over 16 amino acids. V shed 5 bases and J shed 0 bases, with 14 bases lying between them. Germline CDR1 and CDR2: LNHDA and SQIVND (reference sequence). The chain's CDR3 is CASSPKPGFSYNEQFF. The CDR3 DNA is TGTGCCAGTAGTCCGAAACCAGGGTTCTCCTACAATGAGCAGTTCTTC.

The chain combines TRBV7-9 with TRBJ2-6, with 8 bases fitting TRBD1. The CDR3 is made up of 18 amino acids. Germline trimming cut 2 bases from V and 0 bases from J; bases unmatched to any gene: 6. Germline V CDR1 and CDR2: SEHNR, FQNEAQ (reference sequence). The CDR3 nucleotides are TGTGCCAGCAGCTTAACGCGGGACAGGCTCTCTGGGGCCAACGTCCTGACTTTC. Amino acid sequence: CASSLTRDRLSGANVLTF.

The chain couples TRBV3-1 (or the pseudogene TRBV3-2) to TRBJ2-7, with 8 nucleotides matching TRBD1. The CDR3 sequence is 16 residues long. Germline V gene lookup returns CDR1 LGHDT and CDR2 YNNKEL (reference sequence). The V and J ends lost 1 base and 4 bases, in that order; junction bases with no gene match: 9. The chain's CDR3 is CASSQVLRTGMYEQYV. DNA for the CDR3: TGTGCCAGCAGCCAAGTTTTACGGACAGGGATGTACGAGCAGTACGTC.

This CDR3 reads CASSYSKTGNTEAFF. In DNA form, the CDR3 reads TGTGCCAGCAGTTACTCGAAGACGGGGAACACTGAAGCTTTCTTT. The chain carries TRBV6-2 or TRBV6-3 and TRBJ1-1; D is unclear. Trimming removed 0 bases at V and 1 base at J, with 9 bases between. This CDR3 has 15 amino acids. Looked up from germline, CDR1 is MNHEY and CDR2 is SVGEGT.

This clone occurred once. The chain uses TRBV6-5 and TRBJ2-3; 10 bases are shared with TRBD2. Germline V gene lookup returns CDR1 MNHEY and CDR2 SVGAGI. J lost 5 bases, V lost 6 bases, and 5 bases had no gene match. The length of the CDR3 is 14 residues. CDR3 sequence (DNA): TGTGCCAGCAGAAAACGGACTAGCGGAGATACGCAGTATTTT. Translation gives CASRKRTSGDTQYF.

The chain combines TRBV5-1 with TRBJ1-2, with D unclear. This CDR3 spans 14 amino acids. Germline loops: CDR1 SGHRS, CDR2 YFSETQ. Trimming stripped 1 base from V and 6 bases from J, with 13 bases between. This CDR3 is CASSLYAQADGYTF. CDR3 nucleotide sequence: TGCGCCAGCAGCTTGTATGCTCAGGCAGATGGCTACACCTTC. The variable domain in full, with the rest retrieved from reference TRBV5-1 and TRBJ1-2, is KAGVTQTPRYLIKTRGQQVTLSCSPISGHRSVSWYQQTPGQGLQFLFEYFSETQRNKGNFPGRFSGRQFSNSRSEMNVSTLELGDSALYLCASSLYAQADGYTFGSGTRLTVV.

The CDR3: CASSSGPSQRGEQYF. CDR3 bases: TGTGCCAGCAGCTCCGGACCCTCCCAGAGGGGGGAGCAGTACTTC. The chain combines TRBV13 with TRBJ2-7; possibly TRBD1 for D (6 bases). The germline V gene encodes CDR1 PRHDT and CDR2 FYEKMQ (reference sequence). The V and J ends lost 4 bases and 7 bases respectively, with 20 bases between them. This CDR3 is 15 amino acids long.

CDR3 sequence: CASSSQGGGSGNTIYF. CDR3 nucleotides: TGTGCCAGCTCATCACAGGGAGGGGGCTCTGGAAACACCATATATTTT. The chain recombines TRBV27 with TRBJ1-3; TRBD1 is a possible D gene (6 bases). Germline V gene sequence: CDR1 MNHEY, CDR2 SMNVEV (reference sequence). V lost 8 bases and J 0 bases, leaving 17 bases between the germline ends. The CDR3 spans 16 residues.

The chain employs TRBV27 and TRBJ1-6, with TRBD1 identical over 7 bases. Trimming removed 5 bases from V and 5 bases from J; junction bases left unmatched: 6. Germline-derived CDR1 and CDR2 are MNHEY and SMNVEV (reference sequence). The CDR3 contains 15 residues. The CDR3 loop is CASSPQGYNNSPLHF. CDR3 coding DNA: TGTGCCAGCAGTCCACAGGGGTACAATAATTCACCCCTCCACTTT.

The chain is built from TRBV11-1 and TRBJ2-5; unclear D gene. The CDR3 covers 12 residues. V was shortened by 2 bases and J by 2 bases, with 3 bases between the two germline ends. Germline values: CDR1 SGHAT, CDR2 FQDESV (reference sequence). The CDR3 sequence is CASSLLQETQYF. For the CDR3, the DNA is TGTGCCAGCAGCTTACTTCAAGAGACCCAGTACTTC. The entire variable domain, with the rest obtained from reference TRBV11-1 and TRBJ2-5, is as follows: EAEVAQSPRYKITEKSQAVAFWCDPISGHATLYWYRQILGQGPELLVQFQDESVVDDSQLPKDRFSAERLKGVDSTLKIQPAELGDSAMYLCASSLLQETQYFGPGTRLLVL.

This clone was observed a single time. V is TRBV10-2 and J is TRBJ2-1; 7 bases align to TRBD2. Germline V gene sequence: CDR1 WSHSY, CDR2 SAAADI. V lost 4 bases and J lost 0; bases outside the gene matches: 3. The CDR3 spans 15 residues. This chain's CDR3 is CASSASGGSYNEQFF. Here the CDR3 DNA reads TGCGCCAGCAGTGCGTCGGGAGGCTCCTACAATGAGCAGTTCTTC.

J is TRBJ2-5 and V is TRBV19; D uncertain. Trimming removed 1 base at V and 5 bases at J, with 2 bases between. This CDR3 contains 11 residues. Germline CDR1 and CDR2: LNHDA and SQIVND (reference sequence). The CDR3 reads CASSIAETQYF. CDR3 nucleotides: TGTGCCAGTAGTATAGCGGAGACCCAGTACTTC.

This clone has only one observation. V usage is TRBV4-1 and J usage is TRBJ2-2; 7 nucleotides line up with TRBD2. This CDR3 has 16 amino acids. The germline gives CDR1 MGHRA, CDR2 YSYEKL. The trim removed 4 bases at V and 2 bases at J, leaving 7 bases unmatched. In DNA form, the CDR3 reads TGCGCCAGCAGCCCATTAGAGCGGGGCAACACCGGGGAGCTGTTTTTT. It codes for CASSPLERGNTGELFF.

J is TRBJ1-2 and V is TRBV29-1; 8 positions agree with TRBD1. The germline V gene has CDR1 SQVTM and CDR2 ANQGSEA. J was trimmed by 6 bases and V by 2 bases; bases with no gene match: 14. The CDR3 spans 16 residues. The CDR3 sequence: CSVEKGATDRVDGYTF. The CDR3 DNA sequence: TGCAGCGTTGAAAAGGGAGCCACGGACAGGGTGGATGGCTACACCTTC.

In this sample, this clone turned up once. V gene TRBV10-3 combines with J gene TRBJ1-6, with TRBD1 identical over 8 bases. V lost 1 base to trimming and J lost 8 bases; unmatched junction nucleotides: 10. The germline V gene has CDR1 ENHRY and CDR2 SYGVKD. This CDR3 is built from 17 residues. In DNA, the CDR3 is TGTGCCATCAGTGAGTTGGAACAGGGGGTTAGTTATTCACCCCTCCACTTT. Translating it yields CAISELEQGVSYSPLHF.

This clone is a singleton in its sample. This sequence joins TRBV27 and TRBJ2-3; D might be TRBD2 (6 bases). This CDR3 has 16 residues. V lost 6 bases, J lost 7 bases, and 23 bases lay in between. Germline lookup yields CDR1 MNHEY and CDR2 SMNVEV (reference sequence). The CDR3 DNA is TGTGCCAGCAGACCCCTCTGGGGGGAGCCCACCAATACGCAGTATTTT. Amino acid sequence: CASRPLWGEPTNTQYF.

This sequence joins TRBV12-3 or TRBV12-4 and TRBJ1-2; D is unresolved. The CDR3 extends over 12 amino acids. Trimming pared 6 bases from V and 3 bases from J, leaving 8 bases between. CDR3 coding DNA: TGTGCCAGCAGCCCCGGGGACTATGGCTACACCTTC. It is translated as CASSPGDYGYTF.

This chain joins TRBV7-8 and TRBJ2-1; D is unclear. The CDR3 is 13 amino acids. V was trimmed by 3 bases and J by 5 bases, leaving 8 bases between them. Germline V gives CDR1 SGHVS, CDR2 FQNEAQ. The CDR3 DNA is TGTGCCAGCAGCTTTCAGGTTGACAATGAGCAGTTCTTC. Translating gives CASSFQVDNEQFF.

The rearrangement joins TRBV27 to TRBJ2-2; 7 bases match TRBD1. This CDR3 is built from 16 residues. V was pared by 5 bases and J by 0 bases, with 6 bases of the junction left unmatched. Germline V gives CDR1 MNHEY, CDR2 SMNVEV (reference sequence). The CDR3 nucleotides read TGTGCCAGCAGTATCACAGGGGCTTCGAACACCGGGGAGCTGTTTTTT. Its translation: CASSITGASNTGELFF.

The chain employs TRBV5-1 and TRBJ2-2; tentatively, D is TRBD2 (6 bases). V was shortened by 4 bases and J by 4 bases, with 14 bases between the two germline ends. CDR1 SGHRS and CDR2 YFSETQ come from the germline V gene. The CDR3 loop spans 15 amino acids. The CDR3 loop is CASSLAGLLTGELFF. In DNA, the CDR3 is TGCGCCAGCAGCCTGGCGGGACTCCTCACCGGGGAGCTGTTTTTT. The entire variable domain, with the rest obtained from reference TRBV5-1 and TRBJ2-2, is as follows: KAGVTQTPRYLIKTRGQQVTLSCSPISGHRSVSWYQQTPGQGLQFLFEYFSETQRNKGNFPGRFSGRQFSNSRSEMNVSTLELGDSALYLCASSLAGLLTGELFFGEGSRLTVL.

The chain uses TRBV5-4 and TRBJ2-5; weak D call: TRBD1 (6 bases). With 4 bases removed from V and 5 bases from J, the gap between germline ends came to 15 bases. Germline V CDR1 and CDR2: SGHNT, YYREEE (reference sequence). The CDR3 loop spans 14 amino acids. The CDR3 DNA follows: TGTGCCAGCAGCCCACCAGGGGACGGGGAGACCCAGTACTTC. Translated, it gives CASSPPGDGETQYF.